These T cell receptor beta chains were read from a single sample in a study of cytomegalovirus exposure and HLA in healthy donors. Generated by immunoSEQ multiplex PCR, the TCRdb table keeps only in-frame clones and is missing some. The sample has 200,000 to 250,000 clones; roughly 84% are singletons. Sequenced: PBMCs. Every receptor here comes from a woman aged 25-40 years in good health and CMV-seropositive. Each CDR3 is given with its conserved first and last residue. Fields, in order: V gene, D gene, J gene, CDR3 DNA, CDR3 protein. The D gene is left open where the match is weak.

V: TRBV10-3
D: TRBD2
J: TRBJ2-1
DNA: TGTGCCATCACTCCCGGGACTAGCCTGAATGAGCAGTTCTTC
CDR3: CAITPGTSLNEQFF

V: TRBV7-9
D: .
J: TRBJ2-3
DNA: TGTGCCAGCAGCTTAACGTCCAGCACAGATACGCAGTATTTT
CDR3: CASSLTSSTDTQYF

V: TRBV5-1
D: .
J: TRBJ2-3
DNA: TGCGCCAGCAGCTTGGTGGTTGGTGATACGCAGTATTTT
CDR3: CASSLVVGDTQYF

V: TRBV28
D: TRBD2
J: TRBJ2-3
DNA: TGTGCCAGCAAGACTAGCGGAAGCACAGATACGCAGTATTTT
CDR3: CASKTSGSTDTQYF

V: TRBV30
D: .
J: TRBJ2-7
DNA: TGTGCCTGGGCTCCTAGCTCCTACGAGCAGTACTTC
CDR3: CAWAPSSYEQYF

V: TRBV7-6
D: .
J: TRBJ2-1
DNA: TGTGCCAGCAGCTTAGGTCGCAGGGAGTACAATGAGCAGTTCTTC
CDR3: CASSLGRREYNEQFF

V: TRBV16
D: .
J: TRBJ1-5
DNA: TGTGCCAGCAGCCAATCGGGCACAGAGAATCAGCCCCAGCATTTT
CDR3: CASSQSGTENQPQHF

V: TRBV6-1
D: .
J: TRBJ1-2
DNA: TGTGCCAGCAGTGAACAAGCGGAAGGGGCTGGCTACACCTTC
CDR3: CASSEQAEGAGYTF

V: TRBV5-6
D: .
J: TRBJ2-2
DNA: TGTGCCAGCAGCCCCGCCCAGCAGGCCCGGGGGCGCACCGGGGAGCTGTTTTTT
CDR3: CASSPAQQARGRTGELFF

V: TRBV29-1
D: .
J: TRBJ1-2
DNA: TGCAGCGTTGAACCAGGGAACTATGGCTACACCTTC
CDR3: CSVEPGNYGYTF